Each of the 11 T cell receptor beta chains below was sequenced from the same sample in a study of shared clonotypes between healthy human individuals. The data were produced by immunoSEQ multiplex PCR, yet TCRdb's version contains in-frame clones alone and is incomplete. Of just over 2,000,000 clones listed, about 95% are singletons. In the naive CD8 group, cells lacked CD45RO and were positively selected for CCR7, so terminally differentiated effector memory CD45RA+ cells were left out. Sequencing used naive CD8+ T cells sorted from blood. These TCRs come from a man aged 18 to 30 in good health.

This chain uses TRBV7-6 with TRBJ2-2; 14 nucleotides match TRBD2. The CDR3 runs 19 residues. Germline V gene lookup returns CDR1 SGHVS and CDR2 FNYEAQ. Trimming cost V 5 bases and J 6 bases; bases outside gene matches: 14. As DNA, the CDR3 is TGTGCCAGCAGCCCCCGCCCCGGGACTAGCGGGAGTGGCGCCGGGGAGCTGTTTTTT. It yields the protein CASSPRPGTSGSGAGELFF. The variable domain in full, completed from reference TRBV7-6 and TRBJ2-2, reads GAGVSQSPRYKVTKRGQDVALRCDPISGHVSLYWYRQALGQGPEFLTYFNYEAQQDKSGLPNDRFSAERPEGSISTLTIQRTEQRDSAMYRCASSPRPGTSGSGAGELFFGEGSRLTVL.

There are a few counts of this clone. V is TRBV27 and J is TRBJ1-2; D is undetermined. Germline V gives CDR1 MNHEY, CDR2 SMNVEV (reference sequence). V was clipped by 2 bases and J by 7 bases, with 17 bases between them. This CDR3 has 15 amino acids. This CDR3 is CASSLTVGGTTGYTF. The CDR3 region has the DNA TGTGCCAGCAGTTTAACGGTCGGCGGCACCACTGGCTACACCTTC.

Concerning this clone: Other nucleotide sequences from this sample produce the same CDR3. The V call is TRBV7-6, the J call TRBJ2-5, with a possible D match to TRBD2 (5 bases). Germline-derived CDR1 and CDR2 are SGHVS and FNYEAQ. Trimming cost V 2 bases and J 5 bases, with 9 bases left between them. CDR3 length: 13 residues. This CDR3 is CASSLRRGETQYF. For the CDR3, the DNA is TGTGCCAGCAGCTTACGGAGAGGGGAGACCCAGTACTTC.

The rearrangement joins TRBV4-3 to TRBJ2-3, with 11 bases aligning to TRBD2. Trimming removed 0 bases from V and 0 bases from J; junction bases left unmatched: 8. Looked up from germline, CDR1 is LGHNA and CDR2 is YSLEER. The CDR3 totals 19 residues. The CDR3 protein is CASSQDTAGLAASTDTQYF. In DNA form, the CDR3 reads TGCGCCAGCAGCCAAGATACCGCGGGACTAGCGGCTAGCACAGATACGCAGTATTTT.

For the CDR3, the DNA is TGTGCCAGCAGCCCTCGGACAGGGAACTACGAGCAGTACTTC. It codes for CASSPRTGNYEQYF. The genes are TRBV13 and TRBJ2-7; TRBD1 matches at 8 bases. Per germline, CDR1 PRHDT and CDR2 FYEKMQ (reference sequence). Trimming at V came to 5 bases and at J to 3 bases, leaving 6 bases not matched to a gene. There are 14 residues in the CDR3. The variable domain in full, with the rest retrieved from reference TRBV13 and TRBJ2-7, is AAGVIQSPRHLIKEKRETATLKCYPIPRHDTVYWYQQGPGQDPQFLISFYEKMQSDKGSIPDRFSAQQFSDYHSELNMSSLELGDSALYFCASSPRTGNYEQYFGPGTRLTVT.

Written as DNA, the CDR3 is TGTGCCAGCAGTCCCTGGCGGAGCTCCTACAATGAGCAGTTCTTC. Translated, it gives CASSPWRSSYNEQFF. This rearrangement joins TRBV7-2 to TRBJ2-1; D not resolved. This CDR3 spans 15 amino acids. V was trimmed by 6 bases and J by 0 bases, leaving 12 bases between them. Per the germline V gene, CDR1 is SGHTA and CDR2 is FQGNSA.

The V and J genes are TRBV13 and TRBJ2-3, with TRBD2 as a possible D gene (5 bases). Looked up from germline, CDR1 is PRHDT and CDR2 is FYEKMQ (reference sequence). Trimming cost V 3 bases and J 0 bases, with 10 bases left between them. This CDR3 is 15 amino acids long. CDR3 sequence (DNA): TGTGCCAGCAGCTTGAGGGTGGGAAGCACAGATACGCAGTATTTT. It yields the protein CASSLRVGSTDTQYF.

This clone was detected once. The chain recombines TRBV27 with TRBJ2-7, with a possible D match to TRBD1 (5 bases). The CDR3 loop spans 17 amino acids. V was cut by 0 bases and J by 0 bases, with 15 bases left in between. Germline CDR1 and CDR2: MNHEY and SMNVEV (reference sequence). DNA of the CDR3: TGTGCCAGCAGTTTATCGGTCCAGGGCCCTAGCTCCTACGAGCAGTACTTC. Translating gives CASSLSVQGPSSYEQYF.

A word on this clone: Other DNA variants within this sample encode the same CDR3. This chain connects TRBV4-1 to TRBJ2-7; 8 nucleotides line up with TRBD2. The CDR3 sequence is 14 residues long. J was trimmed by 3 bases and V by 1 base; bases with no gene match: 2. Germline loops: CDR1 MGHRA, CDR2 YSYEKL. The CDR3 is CASSQVGGDYEQYF. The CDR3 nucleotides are TGCGCCAGCAGCCAAGTCGGGGGGGACTACGAGCAGTACTTC.

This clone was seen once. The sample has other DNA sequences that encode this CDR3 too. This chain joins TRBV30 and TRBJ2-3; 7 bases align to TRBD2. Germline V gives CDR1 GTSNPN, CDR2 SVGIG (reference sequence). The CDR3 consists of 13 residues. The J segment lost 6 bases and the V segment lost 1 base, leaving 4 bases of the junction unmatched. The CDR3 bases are TGTGCCTGGAGTGGGGGGGGTACGGATACGCAGTATTTT. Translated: CAWSGGGTDTQYF.

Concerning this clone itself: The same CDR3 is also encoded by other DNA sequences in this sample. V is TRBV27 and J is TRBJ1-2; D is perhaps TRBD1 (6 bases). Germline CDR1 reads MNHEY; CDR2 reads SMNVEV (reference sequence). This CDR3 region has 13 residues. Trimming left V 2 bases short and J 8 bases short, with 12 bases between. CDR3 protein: CASSLGAGAGYTF. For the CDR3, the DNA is TGTGCCAGCAGTTTAGGGGCAGGGGCAGGCTACACCTTC.